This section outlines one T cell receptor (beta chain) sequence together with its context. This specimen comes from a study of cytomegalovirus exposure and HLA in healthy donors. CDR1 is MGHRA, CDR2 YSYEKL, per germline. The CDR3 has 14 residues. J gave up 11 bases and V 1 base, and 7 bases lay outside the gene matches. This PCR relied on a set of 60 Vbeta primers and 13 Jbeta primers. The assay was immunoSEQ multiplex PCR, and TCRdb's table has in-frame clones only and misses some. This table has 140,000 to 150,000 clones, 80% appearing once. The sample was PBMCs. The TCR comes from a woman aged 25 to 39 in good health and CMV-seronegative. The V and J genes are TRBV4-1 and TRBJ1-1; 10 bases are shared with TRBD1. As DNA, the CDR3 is TGCGCCAGCAGCCAAGTCGGACAGGGGGGCGCGGCTTTCTTT. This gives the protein CASSQVGQGGAAFF.